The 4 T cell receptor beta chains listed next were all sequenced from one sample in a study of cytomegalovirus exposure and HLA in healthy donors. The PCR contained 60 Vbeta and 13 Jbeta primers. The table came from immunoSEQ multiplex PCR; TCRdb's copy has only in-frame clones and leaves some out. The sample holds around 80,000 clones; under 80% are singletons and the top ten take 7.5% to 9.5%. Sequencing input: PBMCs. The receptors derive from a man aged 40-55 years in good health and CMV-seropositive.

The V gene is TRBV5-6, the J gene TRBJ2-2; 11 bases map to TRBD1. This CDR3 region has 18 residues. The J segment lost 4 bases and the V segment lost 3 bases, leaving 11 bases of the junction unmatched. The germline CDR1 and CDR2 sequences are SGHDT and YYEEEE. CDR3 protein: CASSSLSYGTGGTGELFF. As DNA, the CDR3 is TGTGCCAGCAGCTCGCTCAGTTACGGGACAGGGGGCACCGGGGAGCTGTTTTTT.

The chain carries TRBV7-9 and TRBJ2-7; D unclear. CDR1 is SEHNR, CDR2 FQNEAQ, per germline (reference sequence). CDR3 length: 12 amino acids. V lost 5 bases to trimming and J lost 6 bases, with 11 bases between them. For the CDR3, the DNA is TGTGCCAGCAGCCTCTCGCCGGTCGAGCAGTACTTC. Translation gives CASSLSPVEQYF.

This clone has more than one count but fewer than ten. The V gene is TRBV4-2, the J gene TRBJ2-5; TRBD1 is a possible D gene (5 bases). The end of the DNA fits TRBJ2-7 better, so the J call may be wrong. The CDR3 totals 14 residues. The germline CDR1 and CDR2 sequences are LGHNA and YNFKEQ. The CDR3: CASSQDRQGYEQYF. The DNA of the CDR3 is TGTGCCAGCAGCCAAGATCGGCAGGGCTACGAGCAGTACTTC.

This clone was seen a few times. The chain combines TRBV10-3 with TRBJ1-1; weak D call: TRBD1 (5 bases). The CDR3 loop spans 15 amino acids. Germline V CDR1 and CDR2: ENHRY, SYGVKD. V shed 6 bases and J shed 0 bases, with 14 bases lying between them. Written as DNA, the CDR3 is TGTGCCATCAGGCACAGCGACAGCGTGAACACTGAAGCTTTCTTT. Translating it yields CAIRHSDSVNTEAFF.